Here is one T cell receptor (beta chain) with its context. The sample comes from a study of shared clonotypes between healthy human individuals. Turning to the study itself: The composition of the donors was a couple of women and three men aged 18 to 49.

The method was immunoSEQ multiplex PCR; TCRdb's version includes in-frame clones alone and lacks a portion of them. The sample gives hundreds of thousands of clones, 74% of which show up once; 1.7% is in the top ten. V was trimmed by 5 bases and J by 4 bases, leaving 11 bases between them. The CDR3 extends over 13 amino acids. Per the germline V gene, CDR1 is SNHLY and CDR2 is FYNNEI. Sequenced: memory CD4+ T cells sorted from blood. The sample's subset: CD45RA-negative fraction. This sequence was found in a woman under 40 in good health. The J gene is TRBJ1-1, the V gene TRBV2; the D gene is possibly TRBD1 (5 bases). The CDR3 DNA sequence: TGTGCCAGCAGTTACGGGGGGGTCACTGAAGCTTTCTTT. It encodes CASSYGGVTEAFF.